One and the same sample provided the 2 T cell receptor beta chains below, sequenced in a study of control samples from healthy donors and cancer patients. Produced via immunoSEQ multiplex PCR; TCRdb's table is partial and in-frame only. The data hold 45,000 to 55,000 clones, with 95% observed a single time. Sequenced material: blood. These receptors all come from a man aged 25-40 years in good health.

As to this clone: One junction end disagrees with the germline gene, perhaps due to a read error. In nucleotides, the CDR3 is TGTGCTAGCAGCTTAGCGCGGAGGGAACAAGAGACCCAGTACTTC. Encoded protein: CASSLARREQETQYF. V is TRBV7-7 and J is TRBJ2-5, with D maybe TRBD2 (6 bases). The CDR3 loop spans 15 amino acids. CDR1 SSHAT and CDR2 FNYEAQ come from the germline V gene (reference sequence).

This clone was observed once. The V call is TRBV30, the J call TRBJ1-5; D is unclear. The V gene lost 4 bases and the J gene lost 7 bases, with 14 bases spanning the gap. The CDR3 is made up of 13 amino acids. From germline, CDR1 is GTSNPN and CDR2 SVGIG (reference sequence). Written as DNA, the CDR3 is TGTGCCTGGAACGCTGGGTGGTCCCAGCCCCAGCATTTT. It encodes CAWNAGWSQPQHF.